This TCR beta chain was profiled in a study of T cell repertoires in cytomegalovirus infection. About the research overall: Evidence of both CMV infection and a matching HLA type came from public TCR beta signatures.

The CDR3 spans 17 residues. The trim removed 0 bases at V and 1 base at J, leaving 6 bases unmatched. The germline gives CDR1 KGHDR, CDR2 SFDVKD. TCRdb itself ran the reads through MiXCR, one entry per CDR3 protein. Here the sample spans about 490,000 distinct CDR3 sequences, more than 25% being singletons. To note about this clonotype: Its matching antigen is unknown.

Regarding the study as a whole: HLA-C-restricted CMV clonotypes gave the most frequent clonotype in two of eight donors.

V and J are TRBV24-1 and TRBJ2-3, with 7 bases fitting TRBD2. Specimen: PBMCs. The clonotype originates from a human donor in good health (CMV status not recorded). Some clones in this sample may be carry-over from other donors' samples. The CDR3 DNA follows: TGTGCCACCAGTGATTTGGAGGCGGGAGTGCGCACAGATACGCAGTATTTT. Translating it yields CATSDLEAGVRTDTQYF.